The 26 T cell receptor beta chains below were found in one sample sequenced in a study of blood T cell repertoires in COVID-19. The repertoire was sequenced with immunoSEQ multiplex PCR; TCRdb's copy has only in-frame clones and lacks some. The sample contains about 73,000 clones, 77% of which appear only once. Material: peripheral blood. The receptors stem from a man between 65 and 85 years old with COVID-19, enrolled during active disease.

The CDR3 nucleotides read TGTGCCATCAGTGATGTGGGGGCCGGATCGACTAATGAAAAACTGTTTTTT. Translated: CAISDVGAGSTNEKLFF. The chain combines TRBV10-3 with TRBJ1-4, with D possibly being TRBD1 (6 bases). Trimming took off 3 bases at V and 2 bases at J, with 16 bases between the two ends. The CDR3 consists of 17 residues. CDR1 and CDR2 from the germline V gene are ENHRY and SYGVKD.

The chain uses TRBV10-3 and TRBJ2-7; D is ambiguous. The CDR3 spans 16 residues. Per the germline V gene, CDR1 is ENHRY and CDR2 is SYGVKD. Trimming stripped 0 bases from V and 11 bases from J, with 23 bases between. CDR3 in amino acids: CAISESIAPSQKVEYF. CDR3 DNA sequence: TGTGCCATCAGTGAGTCGATCGCGCCTAGTCAAAAGGTGGAGTACTTC.

CDR3 DNA: TGCGCCAGCAGCTTGGCGGCCCGGAGGGGCCTCAACCTGGATACGCAGTATTTT. Translated, it gives CASSLAARRGLNLDTQYF. This rearrangement joins TRBV5-1 to TRBJ2-3; possibly TRBD2 for D (6 bases). CDR3 length equals 18 residues. Germline CDR1 reads SGHRS; CDR2 reads YFSETQ. V dropped 0 bases and J dropped 6 bases, with 23 bases sitting between them. Complete variable domain (other parts from reference TRBV5-1 and TRBJ2-3): KAGVTQTPRYLIKTRGQQVTLSCSPISGHRSVSWYQQTPGQGLQFLFEYFSETQRNKGNFPGRFSGRQFSNSRSEMNVSTLELGDSALYLCASSLAARRGLNLDTQYFGPGTRLTVL.

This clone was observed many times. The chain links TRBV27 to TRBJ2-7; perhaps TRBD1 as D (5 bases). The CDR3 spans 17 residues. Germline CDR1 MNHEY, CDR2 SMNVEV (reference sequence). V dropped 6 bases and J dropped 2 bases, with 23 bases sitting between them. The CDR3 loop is CASSRAYPGHQTYEQYF. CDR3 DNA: TGTGCCAGCAGCAGGGCATACCCGGGCCACCAAACCTACGAGCAGTACTTC.

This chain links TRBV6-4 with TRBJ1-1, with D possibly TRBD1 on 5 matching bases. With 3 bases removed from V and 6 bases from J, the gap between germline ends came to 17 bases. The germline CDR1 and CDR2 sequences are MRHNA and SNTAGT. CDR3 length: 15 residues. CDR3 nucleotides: TGTGCCAGCAGTGAAGTTTGGGGGGGAAACGCTGAAGCTTTCTTT. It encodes CASSEVWGGNAEAFF.

As DNA, the CDR3 is TGCAGCGTTGAGGGACTAGCGGGAGTCACAGATACGCAGTATTTT. Protein product: CSVEGLAGVTDTQYF. J is TRBJ2-3 and V is TRBV29-1; 14 bases are shared with TRBD2. From germline, CDR1 is SQVTM and CDR2 ANQGSEA. The J segment lost 2 bases and the V segment lost 3 bases, leaving 1 base of the junction unmatched. There are 15 residues in the CDR3.

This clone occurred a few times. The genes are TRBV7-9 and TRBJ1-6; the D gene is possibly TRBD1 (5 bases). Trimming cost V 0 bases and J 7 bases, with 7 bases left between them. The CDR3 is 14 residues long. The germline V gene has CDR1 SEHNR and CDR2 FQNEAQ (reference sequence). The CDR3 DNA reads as TGTGCCAGCAGCTTAGCCGCAGGGAATTCACCCCTCCACTTT. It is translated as CASSLAAGNSPLHF.

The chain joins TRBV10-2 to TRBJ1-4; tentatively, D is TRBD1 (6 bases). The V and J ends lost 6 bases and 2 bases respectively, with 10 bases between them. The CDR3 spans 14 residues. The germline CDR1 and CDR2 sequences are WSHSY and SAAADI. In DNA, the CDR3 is TGCGCCAGCAGAGAAACAGGGACTAATGAAAAACTGTTTTTT. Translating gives CASRETGTNEKLFF.

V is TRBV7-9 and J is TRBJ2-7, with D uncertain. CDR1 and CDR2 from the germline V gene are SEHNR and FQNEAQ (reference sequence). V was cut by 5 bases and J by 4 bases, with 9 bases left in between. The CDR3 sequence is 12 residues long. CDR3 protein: CASSPTLYEQYF. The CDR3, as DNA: TGTGCCAGCAGCCCCACCCTATACGAGCAGTACTTC.

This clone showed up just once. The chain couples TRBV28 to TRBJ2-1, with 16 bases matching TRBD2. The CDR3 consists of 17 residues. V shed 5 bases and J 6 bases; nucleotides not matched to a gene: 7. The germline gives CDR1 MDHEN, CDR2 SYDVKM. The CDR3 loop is CASSPPGLAGGPNEQFF. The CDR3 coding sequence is TGTGCCAGCAGTCCGCCGGGACTAGCGGGAGGGCCCAATGAGCAGTTCTTC.

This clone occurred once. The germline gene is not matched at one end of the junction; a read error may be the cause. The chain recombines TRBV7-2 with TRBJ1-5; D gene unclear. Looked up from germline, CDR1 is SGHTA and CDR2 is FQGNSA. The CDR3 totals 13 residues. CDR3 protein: CASSLAVNQPQHF. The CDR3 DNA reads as TGTGCCAGCAGCCTAGCTGTAAATCAGCCCCAGCATTTT.

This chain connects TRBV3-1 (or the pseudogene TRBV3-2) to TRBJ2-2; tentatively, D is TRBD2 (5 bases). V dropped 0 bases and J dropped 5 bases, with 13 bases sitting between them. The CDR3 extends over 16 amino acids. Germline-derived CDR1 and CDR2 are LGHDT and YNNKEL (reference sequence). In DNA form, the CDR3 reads TGTGCCAGCAGCCAAGAGCCGGGATTGAGTACCGGGGAGCTGTTTTTT. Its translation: CASSQEPGLSTGELFF.

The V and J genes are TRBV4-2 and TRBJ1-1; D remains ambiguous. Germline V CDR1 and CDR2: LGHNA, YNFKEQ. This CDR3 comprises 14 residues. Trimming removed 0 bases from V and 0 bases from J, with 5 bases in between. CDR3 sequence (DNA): TGTGCCAGCAGCCAAGAGGGCATGAACACTGAAGCTTTCTTT. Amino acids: CASSQEGMNTEAFF.

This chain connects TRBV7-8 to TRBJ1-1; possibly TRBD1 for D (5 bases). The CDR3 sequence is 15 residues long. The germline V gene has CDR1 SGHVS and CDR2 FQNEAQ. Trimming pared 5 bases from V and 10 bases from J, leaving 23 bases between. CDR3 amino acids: CASSLDLNRSLRAFF. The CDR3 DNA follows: TGTGCCAGCAGCCTAGATCTCAACAGGTCTCTGAGAGCTTTCTTT. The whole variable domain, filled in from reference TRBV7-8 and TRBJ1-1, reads GAGVSQSPRYKVAKRGQDVALRCDPISGHVSLFWYQQALGQGPEFLTYFQNEAQLDKSGLPSDRFFAERPEGSVSTLKIQRTQQEDSAVYLCASSLDLNRSLRAFFGQGTRLTVV.

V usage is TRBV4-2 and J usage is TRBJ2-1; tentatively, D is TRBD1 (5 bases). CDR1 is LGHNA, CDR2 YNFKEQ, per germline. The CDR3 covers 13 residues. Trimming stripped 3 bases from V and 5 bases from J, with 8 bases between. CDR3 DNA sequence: TGTGCCAGCAGCCAGGGGCTGAACAATGAGCAGTTCTTC. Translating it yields CASSQGLNNEQFF.

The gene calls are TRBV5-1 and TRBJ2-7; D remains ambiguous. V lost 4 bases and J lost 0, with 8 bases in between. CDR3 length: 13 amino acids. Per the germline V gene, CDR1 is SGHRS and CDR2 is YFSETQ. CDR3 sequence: CASSPADSYEQYF. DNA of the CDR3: TGCGCCAGCAGCCCGGCGGACTCCTACGAGCAGTACTTC.

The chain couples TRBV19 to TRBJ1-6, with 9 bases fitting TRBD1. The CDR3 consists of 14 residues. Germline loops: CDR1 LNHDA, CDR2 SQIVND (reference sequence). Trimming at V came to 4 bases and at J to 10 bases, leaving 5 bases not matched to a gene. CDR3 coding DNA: TGTGCCAGTAGTAAACTACAGGGGGCGTCACCCCTCCACTTT. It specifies CASSKLQGASPLHF.

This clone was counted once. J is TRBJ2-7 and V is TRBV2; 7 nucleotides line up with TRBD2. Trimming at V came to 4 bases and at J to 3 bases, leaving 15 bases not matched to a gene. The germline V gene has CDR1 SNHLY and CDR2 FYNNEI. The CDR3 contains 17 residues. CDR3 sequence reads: CASSGGSSGTTFYEQYF. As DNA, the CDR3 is TGTGCCAGCAGTGGAGGGAGCAGTGGGACTACATTCTACGAGCAGTACTTC.

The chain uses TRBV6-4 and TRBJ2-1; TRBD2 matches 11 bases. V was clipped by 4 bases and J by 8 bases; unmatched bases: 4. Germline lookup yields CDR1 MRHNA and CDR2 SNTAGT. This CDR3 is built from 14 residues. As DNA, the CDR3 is TGTGCCAGCAGTGTGCTAGCGGGAGGTTATGAGCAGTTCTTC. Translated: CASSVLAGGYEQFF.

The CDR3 DNA sequence: TGTGCCAGCAGAGGCGCGGGGTCTGGTTACGAGCAGTACTTC. It codes for CASRGAGSGYEQYF. The chain carries TRBV6-6 and TRBJ2-7, with D possibly matching TRBD2 (6 bases). The CDR3 has 14 amino acids. CDR1 and CDR2 from the germline V gene are MNHNY and SVGAGI (reference sequence). V gave up 6 bases and J gave up 4 bases, with 16 bases separating them.

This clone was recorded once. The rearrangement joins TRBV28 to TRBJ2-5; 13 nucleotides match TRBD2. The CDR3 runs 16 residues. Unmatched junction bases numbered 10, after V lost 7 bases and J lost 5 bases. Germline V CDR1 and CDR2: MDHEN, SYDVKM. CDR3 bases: TGTGCCAGCACCGGACTAGCGGGAGTTGGGGAGGAGACCCAGTACTTC. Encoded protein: CASTGLAGVGEETQYF.

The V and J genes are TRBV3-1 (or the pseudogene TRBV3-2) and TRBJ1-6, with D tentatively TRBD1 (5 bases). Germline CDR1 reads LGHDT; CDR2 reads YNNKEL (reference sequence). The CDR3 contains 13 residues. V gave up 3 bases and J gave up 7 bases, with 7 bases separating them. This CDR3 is CASSHGGNSPLHF. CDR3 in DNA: TGTGCCAGCAGCCATGGGGGGAATTCACCCCTCCACTTT.

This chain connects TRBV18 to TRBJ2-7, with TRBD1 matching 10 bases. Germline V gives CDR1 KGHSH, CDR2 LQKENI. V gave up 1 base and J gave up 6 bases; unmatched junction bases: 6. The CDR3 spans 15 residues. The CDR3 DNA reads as TGTGCCAGCTCACCACAGGTGGGGACAGGGGTCGAGCAGTACTTC. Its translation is CASSPQVGTGVEQYF. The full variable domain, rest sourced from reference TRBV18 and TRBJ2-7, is NAGVMQNPRHLVRRRGQEARLRCSPMKGHSHVYWYRQLPEEGLKFMVYLQKENIIDESGMPKERFSAEFPKEGPSILRIQQVVRGDSAAYFCASSPQVGTGVEQYFGPGTRLTVT.

Here the CDR3 reads CASSPNSAGQETQYF. In DNA, the CDR3 is TGTGCCAGCAGCCCAAATAGCGCGGGCCAAGAGACCCAGTACTTC. The gene calls are TRBV4-2 and TRBJ2-5, with TRBD2 as a possible D gene (5 bases). This CDR3 has 15 amino acids. The V end lost 4 bases, the J end lost 1 base, and 13 bases lay between the germline ends. Germline CDR1 LGHNA, CDR2 YNFKEQ.

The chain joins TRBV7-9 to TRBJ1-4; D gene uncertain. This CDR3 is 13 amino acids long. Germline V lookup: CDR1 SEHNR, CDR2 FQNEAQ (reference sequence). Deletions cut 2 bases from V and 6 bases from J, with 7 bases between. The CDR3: CASSLPLDEKLFF. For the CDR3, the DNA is TGTGCCAGCAGCTTACCCCTAGATGAAAAACTGTTTTTT.

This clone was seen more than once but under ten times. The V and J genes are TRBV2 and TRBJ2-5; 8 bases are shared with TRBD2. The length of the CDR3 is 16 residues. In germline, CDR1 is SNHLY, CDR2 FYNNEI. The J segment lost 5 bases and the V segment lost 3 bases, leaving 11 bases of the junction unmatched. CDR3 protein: CASSDSGPGGQETQYF. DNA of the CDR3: TGTGCCAGCAGTGATTCCGGACCGGGAGGGCAGGAGACCCAGTACTTC.